Listed below are T cell receptor beta chains from one sample, sequenced in a study of blood T cell repertoires in COVID-19. Repertoires were generated with immunoSEQ multiplex PCR, while TCRdb's copy carries only in-frame clones and drops some. The sample carries a few hundred thousand clones, over 75% recorded once. The sequenced material came from peripheral blood. Receptors originate from a human donor in a cohort sampled during active COVID-19. Both conserved end residues are part of each CDR3. Each record gives: J gene, CDR3 length, D gene, V gene, clone size, CDR3 protein, CDR3 DNA. The D gene is left open where the match is weak. Clone size is stated in some rows and not others, as once, few, many or a class when expanded.

>TRBJ2-2|15|TRBD2|TRBV7-6|.
CASSLNGGESGELFF
TGTGCCAGCAGCTTAAACGGGGGGGAGTCCGGGGAGCTGTTTTTT
>TRBJ1-1|10|.|TRBV29-1|.
CSAMSTEAFF
TGCAGTGCTATGAGTACTGAAGCTTTCTTT
>TRBJ1-5|15|.|TRBV18|.
CASSPQGVGNQPQHF
TGTGCCAGCTCACCACAAGGGGTCGGCAATCAGCCCCAGCATTTT
>TRBJ2-7|14|TRBD2|TRBV6-5|.
CASRQGRGGYEQYF
TGTGCCAGCAGACAAGGCCGGGGGGGCTACGAGCAGTACTTC
>TRBJ2-7|14|.|TRBV27|.
CASSSTGPPYEQYF
TGTGCCAGCAGTTCGACAGGTCCCCCCTACGAGCAGTACTTC
>TRBJ1-3|15|TRBD1|TRBV9|.
CASSVGGQSGNTIYF
TGTGCCAGCAGCGTAGGGGGACAGAGTGGAAACACCATATATTTT
>TRBJ1-1|15|TRBD1|TRBV5-1|.
CASSPGDRDNTEAFF
TGCGCCAGCAGCCCAGGGGACAGGGACAACACTGAAGCTTTCTTT
>TRBJ2-3|15|TRBD1|TRBV27|once
CASSSGTGIIDTQYF
TGTGCCAGCAGTTCCGGGACAGGGATAATAGATACGCAGTATTTT
>TRBJ2-5|15|TRBD2|TRBV19|.
CASSIGASGVETQYF
TGTGCCAGTAGTATCGGGGCTAGCGGGGTTGAGACCCAGTACTTC
>TRBJ2-7|13|TRBD2|TRBV5-4|.
CASTRQGGYEQYF
TGTGCCAGCACCCGGCAGGGAGGGTACGAGCAGTACTTC
>TRBJ1-1|13|.|TRBV12-3/TRBV12-4|.
CASSPTGNTEAFF
TGTGCCAGCAGTCCTACAGGGAACACTGAAGCTTTCTTT
>TRBJ1-1|15|.|TRBV7-6|once
CASSLLGSANTEAFF
TGTGCCAGCAGCTTATTGGGCAGTGCGAACACTGAAGCTTTCTTT
>TRBJ1-6|16|.|TRBV4-2|.
CASSHNRDDYNSPLHF
TGTGCCAGCAGCCACAACAGGGACGACTATAATTCACCCCTCCACTTT
>TRBJ2-7|12|.|TRBV3-1/TRBV3-2|.
CASGGHSYEQYF
TGTGCCAGCGGGGGCCACTCCTACGAGCAGTACTTC
>TRBJ1-2|15|.|TRBV28|.
CASSLDSFNVYGYTF
TGTGCCAGCAGCCTCGACAGCTTCAATGTCTATGGCTACACCTTC
>TRBJ2-2|16|TRBD1|TRBV24-1|.
CATSDPGQGVTGELFF
TGTGCCACCAGTGATCCGGGACAGGGGGTGACCGGGGAGCTGTTTTTT
>TRBJ2-7|16|TRBD2|TRBV10-1|.
CASSVTSGGARNEQYF
TGCGCCAGCAGCGTGACTAGCGGGGGGGCTAGGAACGAGCAGTACTTC
>TRBJ2-7|16|TRBD2|TRBV7-2|many
CASSLIRGSLSYEQYF
TGTGCCAGCAGCTTAATACGCGGGAGTCTTTCCTACGAGCAGTACTTC
>TRBJ1-4|15|.|TRBV5-1|.
CASSLARATNEKLFF
TGCGCCAGCAGCTTGGCCCGAGCAACTAATGAAAAACTGTTTTTT
>TRBJ2-1|13|.|TRBV7-3|.
CASGGGPGDEQFF
TGTGCCAGCGGGGGCGGGCCAGGCGATGAGCAGTTCTTC
>TRBJ2-1|13|.|TRBV3-1/TRBV3-2|.
CASSQYQDNEQFF
TGTGCCAGCAGCCAATATCAGGACAATGAGCAGTTCTTC
>TRBJ1-2|14|.|TRBV27|.
CASSPGGFDYGYTF
TGTGCCAGCAGTCCGGGGGGGTTTGACTATGGCTACACCTTC
>TRBJ1-2|15|TRBD1|TRBV5-4|.
CASSLAGGKNYGYTF
TGTGCCAGCAGCTTGGCAGGGGGAAAAAATTATGGCTACACCTTC
>TRBJ2-4|17|TRBD2|TRBV9|.
CASSAKASGDHLNIQYF
TGTGCCAGCAGCGCCAAAGCTAGCGGGGACCACCTAAACATTCAGTACTTC
>TRBJ1-2|13|.|TRBV30|.
CAWNRGPAYSYTF
TGTGCCTGGAATCGCGGTCCAGCCTATAGCTACACCTTC
>TRBJ2-1|14|.|TRBV7-9|.
CASSLESGSNEQFF
TGTGCCAGCAGCTTAGAGTCAGGATCCAATGAGCAGTTCTTC
>TRBJ2-2|17|.|TRBV4-2|.
CASSQRHSGVDTGELFF
TGTGCCAGCAGCCAGCGTCATTCAGGGGTAGACACCGGGGAGCTGTTTTTT
>TRBJ1-3|18|.|TRBV4-1|.
CASSQEGGGIFSGNTIYF
TGCGCCAGCAGCCAAGAAGGGGGGGGAATCTTTTCTGGAAACACCATATATTTT